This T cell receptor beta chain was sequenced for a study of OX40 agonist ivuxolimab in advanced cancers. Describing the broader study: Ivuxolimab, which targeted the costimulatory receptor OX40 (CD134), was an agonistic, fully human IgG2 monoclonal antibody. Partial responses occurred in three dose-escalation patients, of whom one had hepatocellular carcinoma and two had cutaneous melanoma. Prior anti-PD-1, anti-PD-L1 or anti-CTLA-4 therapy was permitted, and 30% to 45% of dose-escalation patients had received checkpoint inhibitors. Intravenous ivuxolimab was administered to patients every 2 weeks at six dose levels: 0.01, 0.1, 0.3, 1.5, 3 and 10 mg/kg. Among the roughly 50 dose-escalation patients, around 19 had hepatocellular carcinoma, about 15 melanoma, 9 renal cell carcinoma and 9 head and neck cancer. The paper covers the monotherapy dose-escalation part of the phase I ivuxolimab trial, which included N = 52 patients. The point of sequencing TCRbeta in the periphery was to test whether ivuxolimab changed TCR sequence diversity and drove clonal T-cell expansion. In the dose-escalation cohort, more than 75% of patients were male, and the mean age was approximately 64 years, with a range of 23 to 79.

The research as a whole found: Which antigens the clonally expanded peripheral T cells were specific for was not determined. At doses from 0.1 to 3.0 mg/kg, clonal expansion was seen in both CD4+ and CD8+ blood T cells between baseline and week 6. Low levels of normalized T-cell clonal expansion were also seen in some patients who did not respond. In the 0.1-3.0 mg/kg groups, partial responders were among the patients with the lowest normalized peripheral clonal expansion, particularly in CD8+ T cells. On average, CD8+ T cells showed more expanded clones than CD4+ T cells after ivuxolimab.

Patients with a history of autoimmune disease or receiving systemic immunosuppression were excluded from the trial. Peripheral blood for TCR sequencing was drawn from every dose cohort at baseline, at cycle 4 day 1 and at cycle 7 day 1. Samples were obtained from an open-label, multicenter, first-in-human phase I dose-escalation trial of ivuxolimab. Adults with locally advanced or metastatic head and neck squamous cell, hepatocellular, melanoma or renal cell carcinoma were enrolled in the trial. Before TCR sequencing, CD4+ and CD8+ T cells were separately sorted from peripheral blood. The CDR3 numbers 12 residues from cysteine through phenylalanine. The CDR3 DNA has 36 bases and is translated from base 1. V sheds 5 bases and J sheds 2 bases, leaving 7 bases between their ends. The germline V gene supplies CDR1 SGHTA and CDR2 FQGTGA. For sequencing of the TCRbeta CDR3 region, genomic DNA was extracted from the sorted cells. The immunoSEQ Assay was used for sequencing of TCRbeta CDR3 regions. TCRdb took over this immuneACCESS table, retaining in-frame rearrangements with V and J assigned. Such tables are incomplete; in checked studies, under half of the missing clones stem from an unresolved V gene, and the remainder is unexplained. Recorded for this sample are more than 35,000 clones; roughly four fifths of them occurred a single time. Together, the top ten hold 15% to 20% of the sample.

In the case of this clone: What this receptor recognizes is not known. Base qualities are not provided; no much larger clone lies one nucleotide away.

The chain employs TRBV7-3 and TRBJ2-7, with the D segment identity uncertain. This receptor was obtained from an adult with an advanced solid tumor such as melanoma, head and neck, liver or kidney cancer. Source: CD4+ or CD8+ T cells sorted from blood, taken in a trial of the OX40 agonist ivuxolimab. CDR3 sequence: CASSTRTYEQYF. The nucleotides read TGTGCCAGCAGCACCCGGACCTACGAGCAGTACTTC. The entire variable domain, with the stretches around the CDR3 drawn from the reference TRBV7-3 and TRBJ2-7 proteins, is GAGVSQTPSNKVTEKGKYVELRCDPISGHTALYWYRQSLGQGPEFLIYFQGTGAADDSGLPNDRFFAVRPEGSVSTLKIQRTERGDSAVYLCASSTRTYEQYFGPGTRLTVT.